These 20 T cell receptor beta chains were all obtained from the same sample, sequenced in a study of T cell responses to AZD1222 COVID-19 vaccine. The table came from immunoSEQ multiplex PCR; TCRdb's copy has only in-frame clones and leaves some out. Here the sample spans tens of thousands of clones, about 82% being singletons. Here the sequenced sample was peripheral blood, taken on day 0 of AZD1222 vaccination. These receptor sequences come from an adult in good health.

The count of this clone is one. This chain uses TRBV28 with TRBJ2-7; 7 bases agree with TRBD2. In germline, CDR1 is MDHEN, CDR2 SYDVKM. With V trimmed by 7 bases and J by 2 bases, 8 bases remained unmatched. This CDR3 has 14 residues. CDR3 DNA sequence: TGTGCCAGCATCCGGCGCGGGAGCCCCTACGAGCAGTACTTC. It specifies CASIRRGSPYEQYF.

Here the CDR3 DNA reads TGTGCCAGCAGTTTACCGACGACAGGCACCGATCGTTCACCCCTCCACTTT. Its protein product is CASSLPTTGTDRSPLHF. V is TRBV6-2 or TRBV6-3 and J is TRBJ1-6; D may be TRBD1 (6 bases). The ends were cut back, 4 bases at V and 9 bases at J, with 22 bases in the middle. The V gene's germline CDR1 is MNHEY and CDR2 SVGEGT. This CDR3 spans 17 amino acids.

The chain couples TRBV7-9 to TRBJ1-1; TRBD1 is a possible D gene (6 bases). The germline CDR1 and CDR2 sequences are SEHNR and FQNEAQ (reference sequence). Deletions cut 8 bases from V and 0 bases from J, with 16 bases between. The CDR3 is 15 residues long. CDR3: CASLTSGGVNTEAFF. In nucleotides, the CDR3 is TGTGCCAGCCTCACATCGGGGGGCGTGAACACTGAAGCTTTCTTT.

V and J are TRBV7-3 and TRBJ2-2; the D is unclear. The CDR3 sequence is 16 residues long. Per germline, CDR1 SGHTA and CDR2 FQGTGA. Trimming stripped 0 bases from V and 0 bases from J, with 8 bases between. The DNA for the CDR3 is TGTGCCAGCAGCTTAACGTCCCCGGCGAACACCGGGGAGCTGTTTTTT. Residues: CASSLTSPANTGELFF.

The rearrangement links TRBV4-1 to TRBJ2-3; TRBD2 is a possible D gene (5 bases). Germline V lookup: CDR1 MGHRA, CDR2 YSYEKL. With 4 bases removed from V and 2 bases from J, the gap between germline ends came to 10 bases. This CDR3 spans 14 amino acids. CDR3 sequence: CASSPHLATDTQYF. The CDR3 DNA sequence: TGCGCCAGCAGCCCCCACCTAGCCACAGATACGCAGTATTTT.

The chain uses TRBV6-5 and TRBJ1-2; 7 positions agree with TRBD1. The V gene end was trimmed by 10 bases and the J gene end by 2 bases; junction bases not matched to a gene: 4. The CDR3 has 12 amino acids. Germline-derived CDR1 and CDR2 are MNHEY and SVGAGI. The CDR3 reads CAIKQGNYGYTF. The CDR3 DNA reads TGTGCCATCAAACAGGGGAACTATGGCTACACCTTC.

This chain links TRBV4-2 with TRBJ1-3; D ambiguous. The germline V and J ends were trimmed by 2 bases and 2 bases, with 10 bases remaining between them. This CDR3 contains 15 residues. The germline CDR1 and CDR2 sequences are LGHNA and YNFKEQ. CDR3 in DNA: TGTGCCAGCAGCCAATTGGCAGGAACTGGAAACACCATATATTTT. Protein sequence: CASSQLAGTGNTIYF.

The chain has TRBV7-9 and TRBJ1-1; D is unclear. Trimming left V 1 base short and J 1 base short, with 4 bases between. The CDR3 length is 13 residues. The germline gives CDR1 SEHNR, CDR2 FQNEAQ (reference sequence). The CDR3 loop is CASSLEGNTEAFF. In DNA form, the CDR3 reads TGTGCCAGCAGCTTAGAGGGGAACACTGAAGCTTTCTTT.

The chain is built from TRBV6-5 and TRBJ1-4; possible D gene TRBD1, 6 bases. Germline V CDR1 and CDR2: MNHEY, SVGAGI. This CDR3 has 14 amino acids. Trimming cost V 8 bases and J 8 bases, with 18 bases left between them. The CDR3 is CASLTPGAREKLFF. CDR3 in DNA: TGTGCCAGCCTAACACCAGGGGCGAGGGAAAAACTGTTTTTT.

The chain recombines TRBV3-1 (or the pseudogene TRBV3-2) with TRBJ1-1; D gene uncertain. Trimming removed 4 bases from V and 1 base from J, with 13 bases in between. Germline V gene sequence: CDR1 LGHDT, CDR2 YNNKEL (reference sequence). The CDR3 runs to 15 residues. CDR3 in DNA: TGTGCCAGCAGCCCATTGGCCGGAGCGAACACTGAAGCTTTCTTT. This codes for CASSPLAGANTEAFF.

The V and J genes are TRBV7-9 and TRBJ2-5; 8 nucleotides agree with TRBD1. The trim removed 4 bases at V and 2 bases at J, leaving 6 bases unmatched. CDR1 and CDR2 from the germline V gene are SEHNR and FQNEAQ (reference sequence). The CDR3 covers 15 residues. CDR3 region: CASSSLQGVQETQYF. The CDR3, as DNA: TGTGCCAGCAGCTCATTACAGGGGGTTCAAGAGACCCAGTACTTC.

This clone occurred once. The V call is TRBV27, the J call TRBJ2-7; TRBD1 is a possible D gene (6 bases). Germline CDR1 is MNHEY and CDR2 is SMNVEV (reference sequence). There are 11 residues in the CDR3. Trimming removed 10 bases from V and 3 bases from J, with 10 bases in between. The CDR3 protein is CATRRGYEQYF. As DNA, the CDR3 is TGTGCCACCCGCAGGGGCTACGAGCAGTACTTC.

This clone came up once. V is TRBV19 and J is TRBJ1-4, with 8 bases that match TRBD1. This CDR3 region has 16 residues. CDR1 LNHDA and CDR2 SQIVND come from the germline V gene (reference sequence). V trimming: 6 bases; J trimming: 3 bases; junction bases outside the gene matches: 9. In nucleotides, the CDR3 is TGTGCCAGTAGCACGACAGGGGTTGTTTCTAATGAAAAACTGTTTTTT. Its protein is CASSTTGVVSNEKLFF.

The chain recombines TRBV19 with TRBJ2-4; TRBD2 agrees at 11 bases. The length of the CDR3 is 19 residues. J was trimmed by 3 bases and V by 4 bases; bases with no gene match: 14. Germline CDR1 reads LNHDA; CDR2 reads SQIVND (reference sequence). Here the CDR3 reads CASSNPSGRRIGDKNIQYF. The CDR3 nucleotides are TGTGCCAGTAGTAATCCTAGCGGGAGGAGGATCGGGGACAAAAACATTCAGTACTTC.

This chain joins TRBV2 and TRBJ1-2; possible D gene TRBD1, 5 bases. Germline V gives CDR1 SNHLY, CDR2 FYNNEI. V gave up 1 base and J gave up 4 bases, with 10 bases separating them. This CDR3 comprises 14 residues. This chain's CDR3 is CASSEDRQGYGYTF. For the CDR3, the DNA is TGTGCCAGCAGTGAAGATCGTCAGGGCTATGGCTACACCTTC.

The gene calls are TRBV19 and TRBJ1-2; 9 bases fit TRBD1. V was clipped by 4 bases and J by 5 bases; unmatched bases: 11. Germline values: CDR1 LNHDA, CDR2 SQIVND (reference sequence). CDR3 length equals 16 residues. The CDR3 DNA reads TGTGCCAGTAGTACGCCGGCAACGACAGGGGGTTATGGCTACACCTTC. Translation gives CASSTPATTGGYGYTF. The full variable domain, with the rest looked up from reference TRBV19 and TRBJ1-2, is DGGITQSPKYLFRKEGQNVTLSCEQNLNHDAMYWYRQDPGQGLRLIYYSQIVNDFQKGDIAEGYSVSREKKESFPLTVTSAQKNPTAFYLCASSTPATTGGYGYTFGSGTRLTVV.

The chain's CDR3 is CASSLESSGYTF. The CDR3 DNA reads TGTGCCAGCAGCTTAGAGAGCTCTGGCTACACCTTC. This sequence joins TRBV7-2 and TRBJ1-2; D is uncertain. Per the germline V gene, CDR1 is SGHTA and CDR2 is FQGNSA. V lost 1 base and J 7 bases, leaving 7 bases between the germline ends. The CDR3 has 12 residues.

This clone was seen a handful of times. The chain's CDR3 is CASSFRGSNTEAFF. The CDR3 nucleotides are TGTGCCAGCAGCTTCAGGGGATCGAACACTGAAGCTTTCTTT. This chain uses TRBV7-2 with TRBJ1-1, with a tentative D call TRBD1 (6 bases). This CDR3 has 14 amino acids. Germline CDR1 reads SGHTA; CDR2 reads FQGNSA. The ends were cut back, 3 bases at V and 1 base at J, with 9 bases in the middle.

This clone has ten or more counts. The chain employs TRBV6-2 or TRBV6-3 and TRBJ2-5; a possible D gene is TRBD2 (6 bases). Germline CDR1 and CDR2: MNHEY and SVGEGT. Trimming removed 6 bases from V and 1 base from J, with 12 bases in between. CDR3 length: 14 amino acids. The CDR3 bases are TGTGCCAGCAGCCCGAGCGGGCCCCAAGAGACCCAGTACTTC. Amino acid sequence: CASSPSGPQETQYF.

This chain connects TRBV19 to TRBJ2-5, with 11 bases aligning to TRBD2. The V segment lost 4 bases and the J segment 4 bases; nucleotides outside the gene matches: 2. Germline V lookup: CDR1 LNHDA, CDR2 SQIVND (reference sequence). This CDR3 region has 14 residues. CDR3 DNA sequence: TGTGCCAGTAGTACCCTAGCGGGAGGAGAGACCCAGTACTTC. This encodes CASSTLAGGETQYF.